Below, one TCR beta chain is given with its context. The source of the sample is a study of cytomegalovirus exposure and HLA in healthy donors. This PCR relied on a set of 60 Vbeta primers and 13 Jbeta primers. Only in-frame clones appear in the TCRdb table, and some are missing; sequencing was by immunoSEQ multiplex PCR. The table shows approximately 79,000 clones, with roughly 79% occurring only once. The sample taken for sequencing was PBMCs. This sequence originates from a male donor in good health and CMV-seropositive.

This CDR3 is CSVQQGQVTYF. The CDR3 DNA follows: TGCAGCGTCCAACAGGGGCAGGTCACGTACTTC. The chain combines TRBV29-1 with TRBJ2-5; TRBD1 aligns across 7 bases. The CDR3 length is 11 residues. The J segment lost 13 bases and the V segment lost 6 bases, leaving 11 bases of the junction unmatched. CDR1 is SQVTM and CDR2 is ANQGSEA in the germline V gene.